This TCR beta chain appears in the sequencing data of a study of blood T cell repertoires in COVID-19. The table came from immunoSEQ multiplex PCR; TCRdb's copy has only in-frame clones and leaves some out. This table has roughly 23,000 clones, 94% appearing once. The length of the CDR3 is 14 residues. Per germline, CDR1 SGHTA and CDR2 FQGNSA. V shed 5 bases, J shed 7 bases, and the junction held 3 bases outside the gene matches. This chain joins TRBV7-2 and TRBJ1-6; 9 bases are a match to TRBD1. Sequencing input: peripheral blood. This clonotype originated in a woman aged 45-60 years with active COVID-19. CDR3 nucleotide sequence: TGTGCCAGCAGCGGACAGGGGTGGAATTCACCCCTCCACTTT. It translates to CASSGQGWNSPLHF.